This T cell receptor beta chain was identified during a study of T cells in Graves' hyperthyroidism and ophthalmopathy. Study-level findings and limits: Within blood appeared most thyroid clonotypes that had expanded above 0.001. The model identified upcoming ophthalmopathy a median around 7.1 months ahead of onset.

The CDR3 contains 15 residues. Trimming pared 1 base from V and 3 bases from J, leaving 13 bases between. CDR1 is SGHDT, CDR2 YYEEEE, per germline. This clonotype was observed at least ten times. Its antigen is unknown. The source material, RNA transcripts, was used to amplify TCR beta CDR3 regions. The HTBI primer set drove a first-round RT-PCR of the TCR CDR3. TCRdb recomputed calls from the multiplex PCR reads with MiXCR, one row per CDR3 protein. The sample has about 350,000 distinct CDR3 sequences, 15% to 20% seen once; the top ten hold about 16%. The diagnoses drew upon clinical symptoms, serum thyroxine and TRAb, thyroid ultrasound and orbital computed tomography.

The specimen was blood. The chain couples TRBV5-6 to TRBJ1-1, with D hard to call. The source is a middle-aged woman with Graves' ophthalmopathy. This CDR3 is CASSLKKGVDTEAFF. In DNA, the CDR3 is TGTGCCAGCAGCTTGAAGAAGGGCGTCGACACTGAAGCTTTCTTT.